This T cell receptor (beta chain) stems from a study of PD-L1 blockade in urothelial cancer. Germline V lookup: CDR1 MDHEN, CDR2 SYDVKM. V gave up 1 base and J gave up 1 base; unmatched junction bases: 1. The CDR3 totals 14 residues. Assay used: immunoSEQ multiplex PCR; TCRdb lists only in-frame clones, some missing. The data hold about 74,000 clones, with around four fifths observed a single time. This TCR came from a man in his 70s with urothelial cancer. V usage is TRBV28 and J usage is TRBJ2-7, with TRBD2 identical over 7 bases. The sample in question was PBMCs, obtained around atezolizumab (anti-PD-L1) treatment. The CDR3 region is CASSLFGGSYEQYF. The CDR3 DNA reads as TGTGCCAGCAGTTTATTCGGGGGGTCCTACGAGCAGTACTTC.